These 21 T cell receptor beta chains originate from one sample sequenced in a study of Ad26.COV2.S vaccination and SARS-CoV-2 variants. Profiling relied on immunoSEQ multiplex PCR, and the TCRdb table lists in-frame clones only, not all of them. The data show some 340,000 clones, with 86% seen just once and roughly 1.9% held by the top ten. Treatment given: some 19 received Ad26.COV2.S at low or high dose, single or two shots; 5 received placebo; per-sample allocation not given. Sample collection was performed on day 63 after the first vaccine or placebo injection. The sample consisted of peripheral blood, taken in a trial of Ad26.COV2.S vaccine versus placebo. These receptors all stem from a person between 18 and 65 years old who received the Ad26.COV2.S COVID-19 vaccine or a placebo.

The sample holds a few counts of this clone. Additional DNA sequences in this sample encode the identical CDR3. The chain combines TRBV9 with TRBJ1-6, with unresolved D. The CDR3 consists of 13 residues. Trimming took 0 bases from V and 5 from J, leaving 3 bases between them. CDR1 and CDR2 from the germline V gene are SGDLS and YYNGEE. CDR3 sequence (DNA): TGTGCCAGCAGCGTAGAAGATAATTCACCCCTCCACTTT. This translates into CASSVEDNSPLHF.

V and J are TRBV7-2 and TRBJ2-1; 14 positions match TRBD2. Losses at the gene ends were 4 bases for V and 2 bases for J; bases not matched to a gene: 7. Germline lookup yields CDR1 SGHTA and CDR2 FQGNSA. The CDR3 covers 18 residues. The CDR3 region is CASSSILTSGGAYNEQFF. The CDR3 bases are TGTGCCAGCAGCTCCATCCTGACTAGCGGGGGGGCCTACAATGAGCAGTTCTTC. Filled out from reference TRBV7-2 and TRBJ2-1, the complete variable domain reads GAGVSQSPSNKVTEKGKDVELRCDPISGHTALYWYRQSLGQGLEFLIYFQGNSAPDKSGLPSDRFSAERTGGSVSTLTIQRTQQEDSAVYLCASSSILTSGGAYNEQFFGPGTRLTVL.

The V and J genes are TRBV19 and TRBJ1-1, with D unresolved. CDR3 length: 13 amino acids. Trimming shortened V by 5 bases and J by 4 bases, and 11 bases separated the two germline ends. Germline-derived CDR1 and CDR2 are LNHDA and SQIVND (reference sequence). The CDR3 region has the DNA TGTGCCAGTAGTGTCGCGGTTTCCACTGAAGCTTTCTTT. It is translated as CASSVAVSTEAFF.

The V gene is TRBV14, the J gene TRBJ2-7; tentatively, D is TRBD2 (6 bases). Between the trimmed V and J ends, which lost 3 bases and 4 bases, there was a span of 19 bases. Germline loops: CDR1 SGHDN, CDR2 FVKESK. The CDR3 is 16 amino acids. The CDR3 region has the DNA TGTGCCAGCAGCCAGCCCCTGGGCAGGGAGGTTTACGAGCAGTACTTC. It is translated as CASSQPLGREVYEQYF. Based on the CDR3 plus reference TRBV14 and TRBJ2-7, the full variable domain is EAGVTQFPSHSVIEKGQTVTLRCDPISGHDNLYWYRRVMGKEIKFLLHFVKESKQDESGMPNNRFLAERTGGTYSTLKVQPAELEDSGVYFCASSQPLGREVYEQYFGPGTRLTVT.

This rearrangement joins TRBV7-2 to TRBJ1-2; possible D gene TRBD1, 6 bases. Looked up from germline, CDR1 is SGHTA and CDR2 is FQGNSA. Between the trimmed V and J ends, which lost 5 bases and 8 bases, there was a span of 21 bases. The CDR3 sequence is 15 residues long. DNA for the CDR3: TGTGCCAGCAGCCCCGCGGACAGCAAGTCAGTCGGCTACACCTTC. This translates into CASSPADSKSVGYTF.

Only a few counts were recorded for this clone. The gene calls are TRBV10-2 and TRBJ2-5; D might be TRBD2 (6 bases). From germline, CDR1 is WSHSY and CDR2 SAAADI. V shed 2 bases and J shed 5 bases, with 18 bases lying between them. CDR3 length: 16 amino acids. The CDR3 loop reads CASSEPTSWAGETQYF. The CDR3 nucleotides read TGCGCCAGCAGTGAGCCGACTAGTTGGGCTGGGGAGACCCAGTACTTC.

The CDR3 spells CASSFTQGFLHF. The CDR3 DNA is TGTGCCAGCAGTTTTACACAGGGATTCCTCCACTTT. V gene TRBV12-3 or TRBV12-4 combines with J gene TRBJ1-6, with a weak D call TRBD1 (6 bases). CDR3 length: 12 residues. Trimming stripped 3 bases from V and 15 bases from J, with 12 bases between.

The CDR3 region is CASSLYRSGEGGYTF. In DNA form, the CDR3 reads TGTGCCAGCAGTCTCTACAGGTCAGGGGAGGGTGGCTACACCTTC. V and J are TRBV6-5 and TRBJ1-2, with D perhaps TRBD1 (6 bases). Germline lookup yields CDR1 MNHEY and CDR2 SVGAGI. The V and J ends lost 5 bases and 7 bases respectively, with 20 bases between them. This CDR3 has 15 amino acids.

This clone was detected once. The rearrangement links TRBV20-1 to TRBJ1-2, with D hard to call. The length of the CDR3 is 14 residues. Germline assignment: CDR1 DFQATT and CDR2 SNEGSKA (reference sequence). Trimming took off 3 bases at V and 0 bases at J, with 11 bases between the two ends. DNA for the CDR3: TGCAGTGCTAGTCTAAGGGAAACTAACTATGGCTACACCTTC. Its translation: CSASLRETNYGYTF.

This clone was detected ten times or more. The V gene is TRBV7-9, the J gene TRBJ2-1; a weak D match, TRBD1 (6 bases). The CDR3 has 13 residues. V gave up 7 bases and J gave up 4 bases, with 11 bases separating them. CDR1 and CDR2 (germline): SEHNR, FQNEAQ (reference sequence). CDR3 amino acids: CASIPDRYNEQFF. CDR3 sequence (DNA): TGTGCCAGCATCCCGGACAGATACAATGAGCAGTTCTTC. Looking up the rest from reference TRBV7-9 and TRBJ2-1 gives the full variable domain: DTGVSQNPRHKITKRGQNVTFRCDPISEHNRLYWYRQTLGQGPEFLTYFQNEAQLEKSRLLSDRFSAERPKGSFSTLEIQRTEQGDSAMYLCASIPDRYNEQFFGPGTRLTVL.

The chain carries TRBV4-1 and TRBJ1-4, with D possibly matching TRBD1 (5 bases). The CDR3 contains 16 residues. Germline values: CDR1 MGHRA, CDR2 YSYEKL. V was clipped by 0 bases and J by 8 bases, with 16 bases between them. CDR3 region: CASSQEPGRGGEKLFF. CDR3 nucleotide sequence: TGCGCCAGCAGCCAAGAACCAGGGAGGGGCGGAGAAAAACTGTTTTTT.

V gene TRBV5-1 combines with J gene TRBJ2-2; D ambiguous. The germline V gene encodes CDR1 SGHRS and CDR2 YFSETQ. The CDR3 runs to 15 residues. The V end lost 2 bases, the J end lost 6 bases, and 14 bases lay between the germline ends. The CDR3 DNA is TGCGCCAGCAGCTTTCAGGACCTATCGGCCGGGGAGCTGTTTTTT. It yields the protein CASSFQDLSAGELFF.

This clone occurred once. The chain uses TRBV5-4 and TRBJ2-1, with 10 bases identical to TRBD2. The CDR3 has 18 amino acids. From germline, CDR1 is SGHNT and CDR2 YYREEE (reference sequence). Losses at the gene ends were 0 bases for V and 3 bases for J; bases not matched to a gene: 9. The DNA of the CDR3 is TGTGCCAGCAGCTTGGGTCTCCCTAGCGGGGGCGGCTACAATGAGCAGTTCTTC. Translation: CASSLGLPSGGGYNEQFF.

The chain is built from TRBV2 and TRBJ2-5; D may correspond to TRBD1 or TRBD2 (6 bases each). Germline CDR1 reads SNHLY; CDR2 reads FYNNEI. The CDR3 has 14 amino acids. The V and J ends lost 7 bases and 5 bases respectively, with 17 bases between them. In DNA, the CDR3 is TGTGCCAGCAAGGGGGGACGCGGGCTGGAGACCCAGTACTTC. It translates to CASKGGRGLETQYF.

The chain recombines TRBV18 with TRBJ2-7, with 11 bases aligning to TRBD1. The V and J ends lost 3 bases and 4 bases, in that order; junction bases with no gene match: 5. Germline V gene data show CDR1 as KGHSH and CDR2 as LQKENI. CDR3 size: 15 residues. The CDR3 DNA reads TGTGCCAGCTCACCTGGGACAGGGGGAGGGTACGAGCAGTACTTC. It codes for CASSPGTGGGYEQYF.

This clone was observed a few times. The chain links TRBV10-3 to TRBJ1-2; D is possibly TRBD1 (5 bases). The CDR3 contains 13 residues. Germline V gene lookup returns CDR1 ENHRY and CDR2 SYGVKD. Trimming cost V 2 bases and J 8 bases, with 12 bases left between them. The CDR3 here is CAISEGSWGGYTF. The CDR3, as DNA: TGTGCCATCAGTGAGGGGAGCTGGGGCGGCTACACCTTC.

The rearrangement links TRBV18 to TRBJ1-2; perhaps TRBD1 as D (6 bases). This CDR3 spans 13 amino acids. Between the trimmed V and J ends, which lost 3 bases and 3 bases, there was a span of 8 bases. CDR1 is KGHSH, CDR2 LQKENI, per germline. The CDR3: CASSPAGDYGYTF. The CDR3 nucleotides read TGTGCCAGCTCACCGGCAGGGGACTATGGCTACACCTTC.

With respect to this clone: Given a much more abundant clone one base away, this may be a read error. The CDR3 reads CASSPRGDTQYF. The CDR3, as DNA: TGTGCCAGCAGCCCCAGGGGCGATACGCAGTATTTT. The V and J genes are TRBV7-3 and TRBJ2-3; TRBD1 is a possible D gene (6 bases). Germline-derived CDR1 and CDR2 are SGHTA and FQGTGA. CDR3 size: 12 residues. Deletions cut 5 bases from V and 6 bases from J, with 9 bases between.

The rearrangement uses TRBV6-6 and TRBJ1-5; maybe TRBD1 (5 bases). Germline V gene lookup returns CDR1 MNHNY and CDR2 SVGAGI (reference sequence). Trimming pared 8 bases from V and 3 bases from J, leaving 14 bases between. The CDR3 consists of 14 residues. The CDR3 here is CASAEAGFNQPQHF. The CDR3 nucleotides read TGTGCCAGCGCAGAGGCAGGGTTCAATCAGCCCCAGCATTTT.

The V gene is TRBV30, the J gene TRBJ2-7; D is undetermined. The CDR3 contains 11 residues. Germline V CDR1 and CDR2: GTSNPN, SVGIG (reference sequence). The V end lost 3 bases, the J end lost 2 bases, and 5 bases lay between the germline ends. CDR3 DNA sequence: TGTGCCTGGAGGGATGCCTACGAGCAGTACTTC. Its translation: CAWRDAYEQYF.

The CDR3 sequence: CASSPPGGRPLHF. CDR3 coding DNA: TGCGCCAGCAGCCCCCCAGGGGGTAGGCCCCTCCACTTT. The chain couples TRBV4-3 to TRBJ1-6; 7 nucleotides match TRBD1. Trimming cost V 4 bases and J 13 bases; bases outside gene matches: 7. The CDR3 is 13 residues long. Germline CDR1 and CDR2: LGHNA and YSLEER.